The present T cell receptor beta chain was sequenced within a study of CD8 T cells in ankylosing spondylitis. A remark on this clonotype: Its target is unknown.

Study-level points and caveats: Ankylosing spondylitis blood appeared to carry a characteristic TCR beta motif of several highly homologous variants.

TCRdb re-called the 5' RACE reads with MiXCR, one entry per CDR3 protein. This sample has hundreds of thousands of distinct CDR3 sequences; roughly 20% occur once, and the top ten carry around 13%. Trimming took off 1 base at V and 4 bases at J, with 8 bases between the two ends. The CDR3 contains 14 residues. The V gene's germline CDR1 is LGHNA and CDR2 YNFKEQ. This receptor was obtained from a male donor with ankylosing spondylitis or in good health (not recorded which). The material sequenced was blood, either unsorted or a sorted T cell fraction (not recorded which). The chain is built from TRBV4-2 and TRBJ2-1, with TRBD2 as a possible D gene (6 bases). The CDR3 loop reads CASSQAAGYNEQFF. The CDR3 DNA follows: TGTGCCAGCAGCCAAGCGGCGGGGTACAATGAGCAGTTCTTC.